Listed below are T cell receptor beta chains from one sample, sequenced in a study of T cell responses to AZD1222 COVID-19 vaccine. Assay: immunoSEQ multiplex PCR; the TCRdb copy retains only in-frame clones and omits some. The data show 75,000 to 100,000 clones, with roughly 89% seen just once and 6.5% to 8% held by the top ten. This specimen was peripheral blood, taken on day 0 of AZD1222 vaccination. The receptors come from an adult in good health. CDR3s include the opening cysteine and the closing phenylalanine or tryptophan. The D gene is left open where the match is weak.

NA	TRBJ2-5	TRBV7-9	CASSPHQETQYF	TGTGCCAGCAGCCCCCACCAAGAGACCCAGTACTTC
NA	TRBJ1-2	TRBV27	CASRRPNYGYTF	TGTGCCAGCCGCCGGCCTAACTATGGCTACACCTTC
TRBD1	TRBJ2-5	TRBV5-1	CASSPQGQNQETQYF	TGCGCCAGCAGCCCACAGGGGCAGAATCAAGAGACCCAGTACTTC
TRBD2	TRBJ2-2	TRBV28	CASMTSGSPAGELFF	TGTGCCAGCATGACTAGCGGGAGCCCCGCCGGGGAGCTGTTTTTT
NA	TRBJ1-1	TRBV15	CATRNTPAASAFF	TGTGCCACCAGAAACACACCAGCCGCGTCAGCTTTCTTT
TRBD1	TRBJ1-6	TRBV4-1	CASSQAGQRDSPLHF	TGCGCCAGCAGCCAAGCGGGACAGAGAGATTCACCCCTCCACTTT
TRBD1	TRBJ1-1	TRBV7-2	CASSLGTGGLLGAFF	TGTGCCAGCAGCTTAGGGACAGGGGGTTTGCTGGGAGCTTTCTTT
TRBD1	TRBJ1-5	TRBV28	CASRVQGAVNQPQHF	TGTGCCAGCAGGGTCCAGGGGGCGGTAAATCAGCCCCAGCATTTT
NA	TRBJ2-5	TRBV6-5	CASMKGAGETQYF	TGTGCCAGCATGAAGGGGGCGGGGGAGACCCAGTACTTC
NA	TRBJ1-3	TRBV4-1	CASSPNPTGTYSGNTIYF	TGCGCCAGCAGCCCGAACCCCACAGGGACCTACTCTGGAAACACCATATATTTT
TRBD2	TRBJ2-1	TRBV4-1	CASSQEAGAASGEQFF	TGCGCCAGCAGCCAAGAAGCGGGAGCTGCGTCGGGTGAGCAGTTCTTC